The clone carrying this T cell receptor (beta chain) is medium-sized (0.01 to 0.1%) by share. The antigen remains unidentified. The CDR3 covers 15 residues. With 5 bases clipped from V and 1 base from J, the junction kept 7 bases outside the gene matches. Looked up from germline, CDR1 is LNHDA and CDR2 is SQIVND (reference sequence). This sample is drawn from a study of T cells in localized non-small cell lung cancer. Findings and caveats of the study: Adjacent lung was found to contain a median roughly 60 of the top 100 tumor clones. Among the tissues sampled, uninvolved adjacent lung had the highest T cell clonality, above tumor. Owing to sequencing of a solitary tumor region, heterogeneity cannot be discounted. Elevated blood T cell density was associated with longer overall survival.

Libraries were prepared by immunoSEQ multiplex PCR; TCRdb keeps only in-frame clonotypes and omits some of them. The sample yields approximately 43,000 clones, roughly 90% seen once. This TCR derives from a female donor older than 55 with stage I squamous cell lung carcinoma. The sample here was peripheral blood, taken before any cancer treatment. The chain links TRBV19 to TRBJ1-2, with 7 bases lining up with TRBD1. The CDR3 region is CASSDRDILNYGYTF. The CDR3 coding sequence is TGTGCCAGTAGTGACAGGGACATTCTTAACTATGGCTACACCTTC.